This entry is about one TCR beta chain. Its antigen is not identified. The data were produced by immunoSEQ multiplex PCR, yet TCRdb's version contains in-frame clones alone and is incomplete. The repertoire includes some 76,000 clones, approximately 94% of them detected once, and 1% sits in the top ten. This specimen comes from a study of cytomegalovirus exposure and HLA in healthy donors. Germline V gives CDR1 SGHDN, CDR2 FVKESK. The J segment lost 7 bases and the V segment lost 1 base, leaving 3 bases of the junction unmatched. This CDR3 contains 13 residues. Study outcomes and limitations: Cytomegalovirus status was reportedly diagnosed by the classifier with high sensitivity and specificity.

The J gene is TRBJ2-5, the V gene TRBV14; TRBD2 aligns across 7 bases. Sequenced sample: PBMCs. This TCR was recovered from a woman aged 18 to 35 in good health and CMV-seronegative. CDR3 residues: CASSQVGGGTQYF. CDR3 nucleotides: TGTGCCAGCAGCCAAGTTGGCGGGGGGACCCAGTACTTC.